This TCR beta chain was identified during a study of CD8+ T cells in alopecia areata. About the study: Severity was scored as percentage of affected scalp area in treated patients.

The CDR3 is made up of 12 amino acids. The ends were cut back, 1 base at V and 6 bases at J, with 7 bases in the middle. Germline CDR1 is LGHNT and CDR2 is FRNRAP. Treatment denoted: oral pan-JAK inhibitor, 5-10 mg twice daily. Alopecia areata patients provided lesional scalp punch biopsies and peripheral blood. Extracted from the samples, RNA was reverse transcribed into cDNA to serve as the sequencing template. Generated by immunoSEQ multiplex PCR, the TCRdb table keeps only in-frame clones and is missing some. The sample has some 160,000 clones, 50% to 70% seen once. This clonotype was obtained from a human donor with alopecia areata. The rearrangement links TRBV12-5 to TRBJ2-7; no clear D. The sequenced sample was CD4+ T cells sorted from blood, obtained at week 4, from a patient treated with tofacitinib. The CDR3 DNA sequence: TGTGCTAGTGGTTTGGCCTGGGGCGAGCAGTACTTC. This codes for CASGLAWGEQYF.